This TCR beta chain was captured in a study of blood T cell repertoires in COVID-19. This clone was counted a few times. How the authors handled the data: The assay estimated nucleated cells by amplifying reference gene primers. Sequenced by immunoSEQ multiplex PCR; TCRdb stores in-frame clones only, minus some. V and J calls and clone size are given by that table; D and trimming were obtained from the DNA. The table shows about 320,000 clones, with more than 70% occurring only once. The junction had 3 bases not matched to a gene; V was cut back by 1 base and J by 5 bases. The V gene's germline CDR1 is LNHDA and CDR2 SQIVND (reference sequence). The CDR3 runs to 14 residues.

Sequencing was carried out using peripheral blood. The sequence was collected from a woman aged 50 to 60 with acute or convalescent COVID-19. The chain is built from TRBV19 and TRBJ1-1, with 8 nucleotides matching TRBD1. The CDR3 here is CASSIAGGLTEAFF. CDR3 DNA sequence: TGTGCCAGTAGTATAGCAGGGGGCTTAACTGAAGCTTTCTTT.